This TCR beta chain was recovered during a study of STAT5B mutations in CD4+ large granular lymphocyte leukemia. Study-wide findings and caveats: TRBV06-family usage was enriched in top patient clones (8/27) versus controls (2/35). CD4-sorted patient repertoires seemed more clonal than healthy CD4+ repertoires.

Trimming shortened V by 5 bases and J by 6 bases, and 23 bases separated the two germline ends. Per the germline V gene, CDR1 is SGHNT and CDR2 is YENEEA. This CDR3 contains 16 residues. On this clone: The antigen is unknown.

Under the authors' procedure: The detection floor for productive clonotype frequency was 2.59 x 10-5. Sequencing was performed with immunoSEQ multiplex PCR; in TCRdb, only in-frame clones are kept and a portion is missing. For V, J and clone size, that table is used; D and trimming come from the DNA. The sample has 40,000 to 50,000 clones; roughly 80% are singletons. The source is a human donor in good health. This chain links TRBV11-3 with TRBJ2-7, with D possibly matching TRBD2 (5 bases). Sequencing used CD4+ T cells from blood buffy coats. The CDR3 sequence is CASSTSRGLQVVEQYF. The DNA of the CDR3 is TGTGCCAGCAGCACATCTAGAGGGCTTCAAGTAGTCGAGCAGTACTTC.